The rows below give T cell receptor beta chains drawn from one sample of a study of blood T cell repertoires in COVID-19. The table came from immunoSEQ multiplex PCR; TCRdb's copy has only in-frame clones and leaves some out. In the table there are 490,000 or so clones, roughly 90% of which are singletons. Sequencing was performed on PBMCs or T cells enriched from blood (not recorded which). The receptors originated from a woman aged 40 to 50 who had recovered from COVID-19. The CDR3 runs from the conserved cysteine through the conserved F or W. The D gene is left open where the match is weak. Expanded clones get a size class; other rows say once, few or many, or leave the size out.

once TRBJ1-1 TRBD1 TRBV5-1 TGCGCCAGCAGCGATGACAGGGTGAGAACTGAAGCTTTCTTT CASSDDRVRTEAFF
NA TRBJ1-1 NA TRBV4-3 TGCGCCAGCAGCCAAGTCAGGGGCGCCCAGGCTGAAGCTTTCTTT CASSQVRGAQAEAFF
once TRBJ2-2 NA TRBV5-4 TGTGCCAGCAGCTTGAGCGGTCTGAACACCGGGGAGCTGTTTTTT CASSLSGLNTGELFF
NA TRBJ1-3 NA TRBV5-1 TGCGCCAGCAGCTTGGACACTGGAAACACCATATATTTT CASSLDTGNTIYF
NA TRBJ2-1 NA TRBV6-2/TRBV6-3 TGTGCCAGCAGCGATCTAGCGCACAATGAGCAGTTCTTC CASSDLAHNEQFF
NA TRBJ1-4 NA TRBV5-1 TGCGCCAGCAGCCTCCTAGGCTCATCAACTAATGAAAAACTGTTTTTT CASSLLGSSTNEKLFF
NA TRBJ1-2 TRBD1 TRBV11-2 TGTGCCAGCAGCCAGGACAGGGGATATGGCTACACCTTC CASSQDRGYGYTF
few TRBJ1-2 TRBD1 TRBV7-2 TGTGCCAGCAGCAAACGACAGGGTGAATATGGCTACACCTTC CASSKRQGEYGYTF
NA TRBJ1-1 NA TRBV19 TGTGCCAGTAGTATTATAGGAGACCCCGACACTGAAGCTTTCTTT CASSIIGDPDTEAFF
NA TRBJ1-1 NA TRBV27 TGTGCCAGCAGTTTATACGGGGGGAAAGCTTTCTTT CASSLYGGKAFF
NA TRBJ1-1 NA TRBV5-1 TGCGCCAGCAGCTTGGAAGCACAGATGAACACTGAAGCTTTCTTT CASSLEAQMNTEAFF
NA TRBJ2-7 NA TRBV20-1 TGCAGTGCTAGTAATCCCCTCACAGGGCACTCCTACGAGCAGTACTTC CSASNPLTGHSYEQYF
NA TRBJ2-1 TRBD2 TRBV3-1/TRBV3-2 TGTGCCAGCACCAATCTAGCGGGAGTATTAAATGAGCAGTTCTTC CASTNLAGVLNEQFF